This T cell receptor beta chain was retrieved from a study of early T cells in non-severe SARS-CoV-2 infection. The CDR3 covers 15 residues. The germline CDR1 and CDR2 sequences are MNHEY and SVGEGT. Trimming cost V 4 bases and J 0 bases, with 11 bases left between them. Via MiXCR, TCRdb re-called the 5' RACE reads, giving one row per CDR3 protein. The table records under 100,000 distinct CDR3 sequences, about 10% of them present only once. This clonotype has ten or more counts. The rearrangement links TRBV6-2 or TRBV6-3 to TRBJ2-3; D perhaps matches TRBD2 (6 bases). This clonotype was obtained from an adult who was a healthcare worker with PCR-confirmed SARS-CoV-2 infection or an uninfected control (not recorded which). Sequencing input: whole blood. CDR3 DNA: TGTGCCAGCAGTTTCGGGACTCTCAGCACAGATACGCAGTATTTT. Translated, it gives CASSFGTLSTDTQYF.